Sequencing of this TCR beta chain was carried out in a study of beta chain features in type 1 diabetes. General study results and limits: TCRB CDR3 length was moderately but significantly reduced in all four CD4+ subsets of Type 1 diabetes patients.

Each donor gave one heparinised blood draw averaging about 110 mL. Sorting with CD45RO/CCR7/CD25/CD127/CD95/CD27 yielded naive, central memory, regulatory and stem-like memory CD4+ cells. The sample holds one count of this clone. Its antigen is undetermined. The CDR3 covers 15 residues. CDR1 is SGDLS, CDR2 YYNGEE, per germline. Trimming took 0 bases from V and 8 from J, leaving 17 bases between them. Expressed TCRB transcripts were sequenced after all isolated RNA was converted to cDNA. Clones were read by immunoSEQ multiplex PCR, and TCRdb kept only the in-frame ones, dropping some. In the table there are about 640,000 clones, around 12% of which are singletons.

This clonotype was obtained from a man in his thirties or forties with type 1 diabetes. Sequencing input: naive CD4+ T cells from blood. This chain joins TRBV9 and TRBJ1-2; no firm D call. The CDR3 nucleotides are TGTGCCAGCAGCGTAGAGGAGGGTTCCCGGAGGGGCTACACCTTC. Translating gives CASSVEEGSRRGYTF. Supplemented by reference TRBV9 and TRBJ1-2, the full variable domain reads DSGVTQTPKHLITATGQRVTLRCSPRSGDLSVYWYQQSLDQGLQFLIQYYNGEERAKGNILERFSAQQFPDLHSELNLSSLELGDSALYFCASSVEEGSRRGYTFGSGTRLTVV.